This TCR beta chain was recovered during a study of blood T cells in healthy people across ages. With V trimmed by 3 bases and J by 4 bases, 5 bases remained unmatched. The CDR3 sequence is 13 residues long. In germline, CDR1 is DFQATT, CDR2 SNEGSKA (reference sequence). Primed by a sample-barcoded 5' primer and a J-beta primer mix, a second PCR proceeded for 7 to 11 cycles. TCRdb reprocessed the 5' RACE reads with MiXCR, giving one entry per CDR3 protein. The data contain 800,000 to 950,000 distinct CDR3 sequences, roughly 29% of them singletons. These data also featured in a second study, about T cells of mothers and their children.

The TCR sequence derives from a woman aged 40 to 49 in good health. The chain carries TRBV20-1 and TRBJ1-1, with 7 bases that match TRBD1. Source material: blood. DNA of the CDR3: TGCAGTGCTAGGTTACCAGGGGGCACTGAAGCTTTCTTT. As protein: CSARLPGGTEAFF.